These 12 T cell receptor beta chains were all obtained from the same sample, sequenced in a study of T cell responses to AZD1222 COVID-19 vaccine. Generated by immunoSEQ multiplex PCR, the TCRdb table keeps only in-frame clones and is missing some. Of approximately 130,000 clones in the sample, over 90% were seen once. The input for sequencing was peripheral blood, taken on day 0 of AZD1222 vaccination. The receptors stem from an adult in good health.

In DNA form, the CDR3 reads TGTGCCAGCTCCCTTTCTGAAGTACAAGAGACCCAGTACTTC. Protein: CASSLSEVQETQYF. The genes are TRBV18 and TRBJ2-5, with D hard to call. The germline V gene has CDR1 KGHSH and CDR2 LQKENI. The CDR3 has 14 residues. Trimming took off 6 bases at V and 2 bases at J, with 13 bases between the two ends.

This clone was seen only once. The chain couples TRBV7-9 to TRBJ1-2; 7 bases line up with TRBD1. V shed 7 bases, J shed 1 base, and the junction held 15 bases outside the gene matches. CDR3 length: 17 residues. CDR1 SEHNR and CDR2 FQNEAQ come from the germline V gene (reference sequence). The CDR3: CASTSGTANEGNYGYTF. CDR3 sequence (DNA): TGTGCCAGCACCTCCGGGACAGCCAATGAGGGTAACTATGGCTACACCTTC.

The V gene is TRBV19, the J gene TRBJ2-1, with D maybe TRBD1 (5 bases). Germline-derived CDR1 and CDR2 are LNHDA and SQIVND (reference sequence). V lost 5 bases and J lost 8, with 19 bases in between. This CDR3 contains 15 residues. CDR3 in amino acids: CASSLLDTSGDEQFF. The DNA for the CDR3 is TGTGCCAGTAGTCTCCTGGACACCTCTGGCGATGAGCAGTTCTTC.

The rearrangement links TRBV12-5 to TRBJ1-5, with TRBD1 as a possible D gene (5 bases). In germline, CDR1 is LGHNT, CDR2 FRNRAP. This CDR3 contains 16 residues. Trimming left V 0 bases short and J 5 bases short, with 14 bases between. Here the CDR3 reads CASGLVVTADYQPQHF. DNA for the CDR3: TGTGCTAGTGGTTTGGTCGTGACAGCGGATTATCAGCCCCAGCATTTT.

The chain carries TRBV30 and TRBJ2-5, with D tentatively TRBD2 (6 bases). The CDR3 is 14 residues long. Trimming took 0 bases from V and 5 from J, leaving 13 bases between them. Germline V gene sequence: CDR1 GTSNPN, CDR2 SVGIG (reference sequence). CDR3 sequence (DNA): TGTGCCTGGAGTGTAGGTCGGGCGGGGGAGACCCAGTACTTC. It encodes CAWSVGRAGETQYF.

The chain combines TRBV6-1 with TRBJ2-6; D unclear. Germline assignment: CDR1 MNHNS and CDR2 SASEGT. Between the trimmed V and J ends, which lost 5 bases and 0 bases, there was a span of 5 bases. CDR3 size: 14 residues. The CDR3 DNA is TGTGCCAGCAGTTTGGACTCTGGGGCCAACGTCCTGACTTTC. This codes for CASSLDSGANVLTF.

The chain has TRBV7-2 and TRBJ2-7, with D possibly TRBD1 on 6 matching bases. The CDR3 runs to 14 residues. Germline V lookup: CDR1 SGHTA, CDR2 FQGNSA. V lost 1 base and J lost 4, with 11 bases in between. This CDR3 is CASSLEVRGYEQYF. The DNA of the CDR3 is TGTGCCAGCAGCTTAGAGGTCAGGGGATACGAGCAGTACTTC. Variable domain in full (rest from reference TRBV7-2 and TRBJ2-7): GAGVSQSPSNKVTEKGKDVELRCDPISGHTALYWYRQSLGQGLEFLIYFQGNSAPDKSGLPSDRFSAERTGGSVSTLTIQRTQQEDSAVYLCASSLEVRGYEQYFGPGTRLTVT.

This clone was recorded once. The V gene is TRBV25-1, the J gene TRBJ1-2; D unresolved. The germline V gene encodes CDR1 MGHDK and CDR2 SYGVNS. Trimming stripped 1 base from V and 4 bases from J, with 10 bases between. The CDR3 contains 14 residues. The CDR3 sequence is CASSELARPYGYTF. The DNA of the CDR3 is TGTGCCAGCAGTGAATTGGCCAGACCCTATGGCTACACCTTC.

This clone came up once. The CDR3 nucleotides are TGCAGCGTTGAAGCAAGGGATAACTATGGCTACACCTTC. Translated: CSVEARDNYGYTF. This sequence joins TRBV29-1 and TRBJ1-2, with D unresolved. The CDR3 is 13 residues long. Germline CDR1 is SQVTM and CDR2 is ANQGSEA. V dropped 1 base and J dropped 1 base, with 7 bases sitting between them.

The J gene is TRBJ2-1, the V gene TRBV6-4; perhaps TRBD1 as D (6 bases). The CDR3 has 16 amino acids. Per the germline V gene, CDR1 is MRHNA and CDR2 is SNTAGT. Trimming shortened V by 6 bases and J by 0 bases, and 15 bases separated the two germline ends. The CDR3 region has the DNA TGTGCCAGCAGCCCCCAGGGGTTGAGCTCCTACAATGAGCAGTTCTTC. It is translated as CASSPQGLSSYNEQFF.

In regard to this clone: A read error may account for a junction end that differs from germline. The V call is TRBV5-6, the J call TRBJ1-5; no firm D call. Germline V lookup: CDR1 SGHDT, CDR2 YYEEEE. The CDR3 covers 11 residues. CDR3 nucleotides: TGTGCCAGCACCTTGGGGCAGCCCCAGCATTTT. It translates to CASTLGQPQHF.

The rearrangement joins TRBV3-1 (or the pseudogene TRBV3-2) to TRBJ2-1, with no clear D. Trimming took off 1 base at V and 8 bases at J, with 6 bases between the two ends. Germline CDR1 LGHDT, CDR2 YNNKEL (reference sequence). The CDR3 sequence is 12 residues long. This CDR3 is CASSQGRDEQFF. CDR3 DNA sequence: TGTGCCAGCAGCCAAGGTCGGGATGAGCAGTTCTTC.